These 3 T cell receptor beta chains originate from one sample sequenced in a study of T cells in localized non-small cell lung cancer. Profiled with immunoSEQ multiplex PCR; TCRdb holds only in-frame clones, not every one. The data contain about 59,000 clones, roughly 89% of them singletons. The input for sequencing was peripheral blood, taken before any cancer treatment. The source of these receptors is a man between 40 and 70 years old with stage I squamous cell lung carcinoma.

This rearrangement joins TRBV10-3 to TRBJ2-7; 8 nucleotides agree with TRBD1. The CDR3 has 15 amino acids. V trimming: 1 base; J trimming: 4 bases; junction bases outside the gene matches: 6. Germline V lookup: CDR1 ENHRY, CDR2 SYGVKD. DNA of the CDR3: TGTGCCATCAGTGAGTGGGCAGGGGGCCGGTACGAGCAGTACTTC. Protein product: CAISEWAGGRYEQYF.

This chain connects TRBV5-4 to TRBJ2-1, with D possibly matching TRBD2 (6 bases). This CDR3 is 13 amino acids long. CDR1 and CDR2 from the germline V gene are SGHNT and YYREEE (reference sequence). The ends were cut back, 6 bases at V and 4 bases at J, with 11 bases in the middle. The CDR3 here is CASKASEYNEQFF. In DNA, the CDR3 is TGTGCCAGCAAGGCTAGCGAATACAATGAGCAGTTCTTC.

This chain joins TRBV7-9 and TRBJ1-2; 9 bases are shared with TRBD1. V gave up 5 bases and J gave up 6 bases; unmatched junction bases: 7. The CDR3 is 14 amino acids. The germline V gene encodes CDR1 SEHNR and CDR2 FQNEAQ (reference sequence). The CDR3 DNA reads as TGTGCCAGCAGCGTCGGGACAGGGTTGGATGGCTACACCTTC. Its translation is CASSVGTGLDGYTF.